These 28 T cell receptor beta chains originate from one sample sequenced in a study of blood T cell repertoires in COVID-19. TCRdb's copy holds only in-frame clones and misses some; the assay was immunoSEQ multiplex PCR. The table shows some 160,000 clones, with more than 75% occurring only once. Sequencing was carried out using peripheral blood. The receptor source for this set is a woman aged 65 to 85 with COVID-19, enrolled during active disease.

V usage is TRBV19 and J usage is TRBJ1-1, with TRBD1 matching 9 bases. This CDR3 is 16 amino acids long. Trimming removed 5 bases from V and 2 bases from J; junction bases left unmatched: 9. Germline V CDR1 and CDR2: LNHDA, SQIVND (reference sequence). As DNA, the CDR3 is TGTGCCAGTAGTCCCCGAAGGGACAGGGTCAACACTGAAGCTTTCTTT. Amino acid sequence: CASSPRRDRVNTEAFF.

The rearrangement links TRBV15 to TRBJ1-5, with D tentatively TRBD1 (6 bases). This CDR3 spans 16 amino acids. Germline values: CDR1 LNHNV, CDR2 YYDKDF (reference sequence). V was shortened by 4 bases and J by 6 bases, with 19 bases between the two germline ends. CDR3 coding DNA: TGTGCCACCAGCATGGGGGGGAGGGGGTCGGGTCAGCCCCAGCATTTT. Encoded protein: CATSMGGRGSGQPQHF. Full variable domain (rest looked up from reference TRBV15 and TRBJ1-5): DAMVIQNPRYQVTQFGKPVTLSCSQTLNHNVMYWYQQKSSQAPKLLFHYYDKDFNNEADTPDNFQSRRPNTSFCFLDIRSPGLGDTAMYLCATSMGGRGSGQPQHFGDGTRLSIL.

There are a few counts of this clone. The chain is built from TRBV29-1 and TRBJ2-2, with 9 bases lining up with TRBD1. V gave up 7 bases and J gave up 4 bases; unmatched junction bases: 13. The CDR3 spans 16 residues. Germline V gives CDR1 SQVTM, CDR2 ANQGSEA. As DNA, the CDR3 is TGCAGCGCCGGTACGCACAGGGGGCCGGGCACCGGGGAGCTGTTTTTT. It is translated as CSAGTHRGPGTGELFF.

The genes are TRBV7-2 and TRBJ2-7; 10 bases map to TRBD2. The CDR3 has 15 amino acids. V shed 5 bases and J 2 bases; nucleotides not matched to a gene: 6. Germline assignment: CDR1 SGHTA and CDR2 FQGNSA. CDR3 coding DNA: TGTGCCAGCAGCACGGATAGCGGGGGGACCTACGAGCAGTACTTC. Protein sequence: CASSTDSGGTYEQYF.

The gene calls are TRBV28 and TRBJ1-5, with 9 bases that match TRBD1. The CDR3 length is 13 residues. The germline V gene encodes CDR1 MDHEN and CDR2 SYDVKM. This chain's CDR3 is CGSTGTGIQPQHF. CDR3 nucleotide sequence: TGTGGGTCGACCGGGACAGGGATTCAGCCCCAGCATTTT.

This clone was detected only once. This chain uses TRBV5-1 with TRBJ1-6, with 10 nucleotides matching TRBD1. The J segment lost 14 bases and the V segment lost 4 bases, leaving 15 bases of the junction unmatched. The CDR3 contains 16 residues. From germline, CDR1 is SGHRS and CDR2 YFSETQ. The chain's CDR3 is CASSPGTGETTGSLHF. DNA of the CDR3: TGCGCCAGCAGCCCCGGGACAGGGGAGACCACCGGATCCCTCCACTTT.

The rearrangement uses TRBV28 and TRBJ1-1; D possibly corresponds to TRBD1 (6 bases). The CDR3 length is 15 residues. Between the trimmed V and J ends, which lost 1 base and 5 bases, there was a span of 14 bases. Germline assignment: CDR1 MDHEN and CDR2 SYDVKM. The DNA for the CDR3 is TGTGCCAGCAGTTTATCATCAGGGGCGCGGACTGAAGCTTTCTTT. Translated, it gives CASSLSSGARTEAFF.

The chain uses TRBV5-1 and TRBJ1-3; TRBD1 matches 9 bases. V gave up 2 bases and J gave up 3 bases; unmatched junction bases: 3. The CDR3 length is 15 residues. Germline loops: CDR1 SGHRS, CDR2 YFSETQ. The CDR3 sequence is CASSLRTGDGNTIYF. CDR3 nucleotides: TGCGCCAGCAGCTTACGGACAGGGGATGGAAACACCATATATTTT.

The chain joins TRBV11-2 to TRBJ2-5, with 8 positions matching TRBD2. The trim removed 2 bases at V and 4 bases at J, leaving 12 bases unmatched. The germline gives CDR1 SGHAT, CDR2 FQNNGV. The CDR3 sequence is 17 residues long. This CDR3 is CASSLLVGGGSLETQYF. CDR3 coding DNA: TGTGCCAGCAGCTTACTAGTAGGCGGGGGGAGTTTAGAGACCCAGTACTTC.

The V call is TRBV6-1, the J call TRBJ1-1; tentative D call: TRBD1 (6 bases). The V and J ends lost 1 base and 2 bases respectively, with 8 bases between them. The CDR3 totals 14 residues. Germline V gives CDR1 MNHNS, CDR2 SASEGT. The CDR3 here is CASSEGTANTEAFF. The CDR3 DNA follows: TGTGCCAGCAGTGAAGGGACAGCTAACACTGAAGCTTTCTTT.

This chain connects TRBV2 to TRBJ2-7; maybe TRBD1 (5 bases). This CDR3 comprises 13 residues. In germline, CDR1 is SNHLY, CDR2 FYNNEI. Trimming shortened V by 4 bases and J by 4 bases, and 11 bases separated the two germline ends. The DNA of the CDR3 is TGTGCCAGCAGTGCCCAGGGTACGTACGAGCAGTACTTC. Translating gives CASSAQGTYEQYF.

The chain has TRBV7-3 and TRBJ2-1; 9 bases fit TRBD1. The trim removed 2 bases at V and 3 bases at J, leaving 2 bases unmatched. Germline loops: CDR1 SGHTA, CDR2 FQGTGA. This CDR3 region has 15 residues. The CDR3 DNA sequence: TGTGCCAGCAGCTTAGGGACAGGGATCTACAATGAGCAGTTCTTC. It specifies CASSLGTGIYNEQFF.

The chain is built from TRBV2 and TRBJ1-3, with 9 bases fitting TRBD1. This CDR3 has 14 amino acids. Losses at the gene ends were 5 bases for V and 5 bases for J; bases not matched to a gene: 4. CDR1 is SNHLY, CDR2 FYNNEI, per germline. CDR3 sequence: CASSTGQGRNTIYF. CDR3 nucleotides: TGTGCCAGCAGTACAGGACAGGGGAGAAACACCATATATTTT.

The rearrangement links TRBV5-1 to TRBJ2-1; D might be TRBD1 (5 bases). V lost 3 bases, J lost 5 bases, and 15 bases lay in between. CDR1 and CDR2 from the germline V gene are SGHRS and YFSETQ. The CDR3 spans 15 residues. In DNA, the CDR3 is TGCGCCAGCAGCTCTGAAGACAGACGCCACAATGAGCAGTTCTTC. Translating it yields CASSSEDRRHNEQFF.

The chain carries TRBV5-1 and TRBJ2-1; D possibly corresponds to TRBD2 (7 bases). Germline V gene lookup returns CDR1 SGHRS and CDR2 YFSETQ. Trimming took off 0 bases at V and 7 bases at J, with 14 bases between the two ends. This CDR3 is built from 15 residues. The CDR3 reads CASSLVAGAGNEQFF. The CDR3 bases are TGCGCCAGCAGCTTGGTGGCGGGGGCGGGGAATGAGCAGTTCTTC.

The chain combines TRBV7-6 with TRBJ2-1; tentative D call: TRBD2 (6 bases). Looked up from germline, CDR1 is SGHVS and CDR2 is FNYEAQ. Trimming pared 5 bases from V and 4 bases from J, leaving 18 bases between. The CDR3 runs to 16 residues. The chain's CDR3 is CASSPGTPKPYNEQFF. The DNA for the CDR3 is TGTGCCAGCAGCCCCGGGACTCCCAAACCTTACAATGAGCAGTTCTTC.

The chain employs TRBV10-1 and TRBJ2-2, with D tentatively TRBD2 (6 bases). Germline CDR1 WNHNN, CDR2 SYGVQD (reference sequence). Trimming removed 2 bases from V and 6 bases from J, with 10 bases in between. The CDR3 is made up of 14 amino acids. CDR3 DNA: TGCGCCAGCAGTGAGCGGCGGGACCCCGGGGAGCTGTTTTTT. Protein: CASSERRDPGELFF.

The gene calls are TRBV20-1 and TRBJ2-5; TRBD2 aligns across 10 bases. V was clipped by 3 bases and J by 9 bases; unmatched bases: 13. The CDR3 contains 15 residues. The V gene's germline CDR1 is DFQATT and CDR2 SNEGSKA (reference sequence). This CDR3 reads CSASLSGGAEAAQYF. The CDR3 DNA follows: TGCAGTGCTAGTCTAAGCGGGGGGGCCGAGGCGGCCCAGTACTTC.

The table lists this clone with a few counts. The chain combines TRBV6-4 with TRBJ2-1; a weak D match, TRBD2 (6 bases). The CDR3 sequence is 13 residues long. The germline CDR1 and CDR2 sequences are MRHNA and SNTAGT. V was shortened by 3 bases and J by 10 bases, with 13 bases between the two germline ends. The chain's CDR3 is CASSDFDGGEQFF. For the CDR3, the DNA is TGTGCCAGCAGTGATTTCGACGGAGGGGAGCAGTTCTTC.

The sample holds a few counts of this clone. The rearrangement links TRBV7-9 to TRBJ2-2; 7 bases map to TRBD2. V gave up 3 bases and J gave up 6 bases; unmatched junction bases: 19. The CDR3 runs 19 residues. The germline V gene encodes CDR1 SEHNR and CDR2 FQNEAQ (reference sequence). CDR3 loop: CASSFALSAGKRRSGELFF. CDR3 in DNA: TGTGCCAGCAGCTTTGCATTGTCAGCGGGGAAACGGCGCTCCGGGGAGCTGTTTTTT.

This chain connects TRBV7-8 to TRBJ2-2; a possible D gene is TRBD2 (5 bases). CDR3 length: 14 amino acids. Per the germline V gene, CDR1 is SGHVS and CDR2 is FQNEAQ. Trimming left V 3 bases short and J 5 bases short, with 10 bases between. CDR3 protein: CASSLPSGTGELFF. CDR3 coding DNA: TGTGCCAGCAGCTTGCCAAGCGGTACCGGGGAGCTGTTTTTT.

The chain has TRBV5-8 and TRBJ2-7; the D gene is possibly TRBD1 (7 bases). CDR1 is SGHTS, CDR2 YDEGEE, per germline. Trimming shortened V by 5 bases and J by 3 bases, and 15 bases separated the two germline ends. This CDR3 region has 14 residues. As DNA, the CDR3 is TGTGCCAGCAGGGAGGGACAGACCCTCTACGAGCAGTACTTC. Its protein is CASREGQTLYEQYF.

This rearrangement joins TRBV5-1 to TRBJ1-1, with D tentatively TRBD1 (5 bases). The ends were cut back, 3 bases at V and 1 base at J, with 10 bases in the middle. The CDR3 extends over 14 amino acids. Germline CDR1 is SGHRS and CDR2 is YFSETQ. Here the CDR3 reads CASSSRQRNTEAFF. The CDR3 DNA follows: TGCGCCAGCAGCTCAAGACAGCGGAACACTGAAGCTTTCTTT.

This clone was seen a handful of times. The rearrangement uses TRBV7-3 and TRBJ1-1, with 7 bases that match TRBD1. Germline V gives CDR1 SGHTA, CDR2 FQGTGA. This CDR3 is built from 17 residues. V gave up 9 bases and J gave up 6 bases; unmatched junction bases: 22. This CDR3 reads CASSDSTGSKFGAEAFF. The CDR3 DNA follows: TGTGCCAGTTCTGACTCGACAGGGTCGAAGTTTGGGGCTGAAGCTTTCTTT.

The chain recombines TRBV14 with TRBJ2-2; D call uncertain. Germline CDR1 SGHDN, CDR2 FVKESK. The CDR3 consists of 13 residues. The ends were cut back, 1 base at V and 7 bases at J, with 7 bases in the middle. The chain's CDR3 is CASSQVLVGELFF. The CDR3 region has the DNA TGTGCCAGCAGCCAAGTCCTAGTCGGGGAGCTGTTTTTT. Looking up the rest from reference TRBV14 and TRBJ2-2 gives the full variable domain: EAGVTQFPSHSVIEKGQTVTLRCDPISGHDNLYWYRRVMGKEIKFLLHFVKESKQDESGMPNNRFLAERTGGTYSTLKVQPAELEDSGVYFCASSQVLVGELFFGEGSRLTVL.

The V call is TRBV29-1, the J call TRBJ2-1, with TRBD2 matching over 7 bases. The CDR3 contains 13 residues. Germline V gene lookup returns CDR1 SQVTM and CDR2 ANQGSEA. The V and J ends lost 0 bases and 7 bases, in that order; junction bases with no gene match: 3. The CDR3 nucleotides are TGCAGCGTTGAAGAAGTGCGGGGGAATGAGCAGTTCTTC. Translation: CSVEEVRGNEQFF.

The chain employs TRBV7-2 and TRBJ2-7; D gene ambiguous. The CDR3 sequence is 12 residues long. The V end was cut by 2 bases, the J end by 5 bases, with 7 bases between. CDR1 and CDR2 from the germline V gene are SGHTA and FQGNSA. The CDR3 loop reads CASSLRHHEQYF. The DNA for the CDR3 is TGTGCCAGCAGCTTAAGACACCACGAGCAGTACTTC.

The genes are TRBV5-1 and TRBJ2-7, with TRBD2 matching over 11 bases. The CDR3 is 15 residues long. With V trimmed by 8 bases and J by 3 bases, 10 bases remained unmatched. CDR1 is SGHRS and CDR2 is YFSETQ in the germline V gene. The CDR3 nucleotides are TGCGCCAGTAAAAAGGGACTAGCGGACGGCTACGAGCAGTACTTC. This codes for CASKKGLADGYEQYF.